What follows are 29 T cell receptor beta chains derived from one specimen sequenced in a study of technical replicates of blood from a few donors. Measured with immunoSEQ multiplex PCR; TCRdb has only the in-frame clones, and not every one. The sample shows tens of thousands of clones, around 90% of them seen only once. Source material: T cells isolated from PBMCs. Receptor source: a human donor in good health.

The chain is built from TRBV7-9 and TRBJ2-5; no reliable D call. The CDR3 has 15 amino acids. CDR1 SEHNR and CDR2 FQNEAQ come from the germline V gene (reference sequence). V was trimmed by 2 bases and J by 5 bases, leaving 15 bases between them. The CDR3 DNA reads TGTGCCAGCAGCTTATTAAACGAGGTCTCTGAGACCCAGTACTTC. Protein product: CASSLLNEVSETQYF. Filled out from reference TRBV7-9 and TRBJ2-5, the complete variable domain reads DTGVSQNPRHKITKRGQNVTFRCDPISEHNRLYWYRQTLGQGPEFLTYFQNEAQLEKSRLLSDRFSAERPKGSFSTLEIQRTEQGDSAMYLCASSLLNEVSETQYFGPGTRLLVL.

The CDR3 is CASSEVRQGPYEQYF. The CDR3 nucleotides read TGTGCCAGCAGTGAGGTCAGACAGGGTCCCTACGAGCAGTACTTC. V usage is TRBV6-1 and J usage is TRBJ2-7; TRBD1 agrees at 7 bases. Losses at the gene ends were 3 bases for V and 2 bases for J; bases not matched to a gene: 7. The CDR3 is made up of 15 amino acids. Germline values: CDR1 MNHNS, CDR2 SASEGT.

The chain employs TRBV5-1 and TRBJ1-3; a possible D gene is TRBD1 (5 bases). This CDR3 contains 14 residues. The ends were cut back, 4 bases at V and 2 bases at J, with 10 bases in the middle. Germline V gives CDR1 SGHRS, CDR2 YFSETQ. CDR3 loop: CASSPTGAGNTIYF. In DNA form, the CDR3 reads TGCGCCAGCAGCCCTACGGGGGCTGGAAACACCATATATTTT. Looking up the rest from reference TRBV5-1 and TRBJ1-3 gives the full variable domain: KAGVTQTPRYLIKTRGQQVTLSCSPISGHRSVSWYQQTPGQGLQFLFEYFSETQRNKGNFPGRFSGRQFSNSRSEMNVSTLELGDSALYLCASSPTGAGNTIYFGEGSWLTVV.

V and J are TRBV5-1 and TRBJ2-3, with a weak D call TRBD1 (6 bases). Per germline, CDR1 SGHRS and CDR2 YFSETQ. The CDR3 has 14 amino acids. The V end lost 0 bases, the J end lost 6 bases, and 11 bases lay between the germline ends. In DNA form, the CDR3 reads TGCGCCAGCAGCTTGGGAGGGGGTGATGATACGCAGTATTTT. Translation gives CASSLGGGDDTQYF.

CDR3 residues: CASSSRDSLLDEQFF. As DNA, the CDR3 is TGTGCCAGCAGCTCCCGGGACTCCCTTTTAGATGAGCAGTTCTTC. The chain couples TRBV5-4 to TRBJ2-1, with D perhaps matching TRBD2 (6 bases). V lost 3 bases and J 8 bases, leaving 18 bases between the germline ends. CDR3 length: 15 amino acids. Germline V CDR1 and CDR2: SGHNT, YYREEE (reference sequence). The complete variable domain, with remaining parts taken from reference TRBV5-4 and TRBJ2-1, reads ETGVTQSPTHLIKTRGQQVTLRCSSQSGHNTVSWYQQALGQGPQFIFQYYREEENGRGNFPPRFSGLQFPNYSSELNVNALELDDSALYLCASSSRDSLLDEQFFGPGTRLTVL.

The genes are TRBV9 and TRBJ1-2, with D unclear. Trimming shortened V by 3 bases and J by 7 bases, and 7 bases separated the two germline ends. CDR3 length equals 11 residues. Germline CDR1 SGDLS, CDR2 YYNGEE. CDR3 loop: CASSAGVGYTF. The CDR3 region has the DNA TGTGCCAGCAGCGCCGGGGTTGGCTACACCTTC.

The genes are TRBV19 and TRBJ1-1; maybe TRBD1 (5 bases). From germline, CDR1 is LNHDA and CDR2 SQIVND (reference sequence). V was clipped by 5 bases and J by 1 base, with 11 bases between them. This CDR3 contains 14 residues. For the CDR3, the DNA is TGTGCCAGTAGTTTGGTCACAGGGAACACTGAAGCTTTCTTT. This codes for CASSLVTGNTEAFF. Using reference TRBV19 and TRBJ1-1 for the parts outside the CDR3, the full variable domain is DGGITQSPKYLFRKEGQNVTLSCEQNLNHDAMYWYRQDPGQGLRLIYYSQIVNDFQKGDIAEGYSVSREKKESFPLTVTSAQKNPTAFYLCASSLVTGNTEAFFGQGTRLTVV.

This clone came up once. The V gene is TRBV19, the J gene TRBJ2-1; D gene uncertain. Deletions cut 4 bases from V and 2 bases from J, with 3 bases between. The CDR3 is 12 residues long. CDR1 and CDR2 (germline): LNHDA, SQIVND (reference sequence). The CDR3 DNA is TGTGCCAGTAGTAGTACCTACAATGAGCAGTTCTTC. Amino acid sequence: CASSSTYNEQFF.

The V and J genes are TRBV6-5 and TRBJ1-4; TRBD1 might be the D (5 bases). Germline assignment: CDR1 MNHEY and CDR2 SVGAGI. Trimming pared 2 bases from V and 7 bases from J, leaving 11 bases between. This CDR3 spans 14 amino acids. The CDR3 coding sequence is TGTGCCAGCAGTTACAAGGGGATGGGTGAAAAACTGTTTTTT. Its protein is CASSYKGMGEKLFF.

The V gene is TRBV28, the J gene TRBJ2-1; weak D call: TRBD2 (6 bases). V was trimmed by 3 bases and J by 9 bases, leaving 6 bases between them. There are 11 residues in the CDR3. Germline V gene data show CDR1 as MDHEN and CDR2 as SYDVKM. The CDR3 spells CASSFGGEQFF. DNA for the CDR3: TGTGCCAGCAGTTTCGGGGGTGAGCAGTTCTTC.

DNA of the CDR3: TGTGCCAGCAGCTTAGCCCTCCAGGGCCATGAGCAGTTCTTC. This encodes CASSLALQGHEQFF. The chain joins TRBV5-6 to TRBJ2-1, with D possibly matching TRBD1 (5 bases). The V and J ends lost 2 bases and 8 bases respectively, with 14 bases between them. The CDR3 is 14 residues long. Looked up from germline, CDR1 is SGHDT and CDR2 is YYEEEE.

The CDR3 nucleotides are TGTGCCAGCAGCGTAGGTGCCAGCGCCTACGAGCAGTACTTC. Translated, it gives CASSVGASAYEQYF. This chain links TRBV9 with TRBJ2-7; D is unresolved. The V end lost 0 bases, the J end lost 2 bases, and 9 bases lay between the germline ends. The CDR3 loop spans 14 amino acids. CDR1 is SGDLS, CDR2 YYNGEE, per germline.

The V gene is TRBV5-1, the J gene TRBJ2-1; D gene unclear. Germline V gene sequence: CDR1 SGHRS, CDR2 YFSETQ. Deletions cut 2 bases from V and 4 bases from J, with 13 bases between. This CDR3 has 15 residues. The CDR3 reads CASSLFQVMYNEQFF. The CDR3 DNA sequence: TGCGCCAGCAGCTTATTCCAGGTGATGTACAATGAGCAGTTCTTC.

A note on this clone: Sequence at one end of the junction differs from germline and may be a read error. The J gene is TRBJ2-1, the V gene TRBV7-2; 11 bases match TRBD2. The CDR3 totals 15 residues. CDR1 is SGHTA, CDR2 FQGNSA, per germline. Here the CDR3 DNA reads TGTGCCAGCAGGTTAGCGGGAGGGTACTACAATGAGCAGTTCTTC. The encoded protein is CASRLAGGYYNEQFF.

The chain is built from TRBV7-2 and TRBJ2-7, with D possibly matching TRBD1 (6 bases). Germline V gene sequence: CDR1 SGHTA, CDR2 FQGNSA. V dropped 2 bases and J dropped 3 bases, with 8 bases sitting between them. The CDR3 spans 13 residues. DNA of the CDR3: TGTGCCAGCAGCTTAAACAGGGACTACGAGCAGTACTTC. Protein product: CASSLNRDYEQYF.

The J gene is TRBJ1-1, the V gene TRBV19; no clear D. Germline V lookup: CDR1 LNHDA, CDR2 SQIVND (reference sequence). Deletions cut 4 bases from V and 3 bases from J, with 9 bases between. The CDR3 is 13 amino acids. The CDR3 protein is CASSTVRDTEAFF. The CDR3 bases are TGTGCCAGTAGTACCGTCCGGGACACTGAAGCTTTCTTT.

The DNA for the CDR3 is TGTGCCAGCAGTGTTCAACTAGCGGGAAGCTACGAGCAGTACTTC. It codes for CASSVQLAGSYEQYF. V and J are TRBV27 and TRBJ2-7; 10 nucleotides match TRBD2. Germline V gene lookup returns CDR1 MNHEY and CDR2 SMNVEV (reference sequence). J was trimmed by 3 bases and V by 5 bases; bases with no gene match: 7. The CDR3 totals 15 residues.

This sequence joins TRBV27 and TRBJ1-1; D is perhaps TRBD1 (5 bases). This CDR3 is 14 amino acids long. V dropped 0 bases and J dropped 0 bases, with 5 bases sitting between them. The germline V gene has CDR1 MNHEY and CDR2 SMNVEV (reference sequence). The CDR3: CASSLSRVNTEAFF. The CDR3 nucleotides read TGTGCCAGCAGTTTATCCAGGGTGAACACTGAAGCTTTCTTT.

CDR3 amino acids: CASSPPRDRGYEQYF. In DNA, the CDR3 is TGTGCCAGCAGCCCCCCCCGGGACAGGGGATACGAGCAGTACTTC. This sequence joins TRBV11-2 and TRBJ2-7; 10 bases are a match to TRBD1. Germline-derived CDR1 and CDR2 are SGHAT and FQNNGV. V lost 5 bases and J lost 4; bases outside the gene matches: 8. This CDR3 spans 15 amino acids.

CDR3 in amino acids: CASSLQGGPVSGANVLTF. The DNA for the CDR3 is TGTGCCAGCAGCTTGCAGGGTGGACCCGTCTCTGGGGCCAACGTCCTGACTTTC. The V gene is TRBV7-9, the J gene TRBJ2-6; possibly TRBD1 for D (5 bases). This CDR3 spans 18 amino acids. The V and J ends lost 3 bases and 0 bases respectively, with 15 bases between them. Germline-derived CDR1 and CDR2 are SEHNR and FQNEAQ (reference sequence).

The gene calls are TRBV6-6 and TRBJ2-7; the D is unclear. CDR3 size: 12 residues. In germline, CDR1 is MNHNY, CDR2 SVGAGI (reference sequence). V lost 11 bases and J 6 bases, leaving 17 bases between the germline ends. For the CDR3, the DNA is TGTGCCCTCGCCGGCGGTCGACTCGAGCAGTACTTC. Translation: CALAGGRLEQYF.

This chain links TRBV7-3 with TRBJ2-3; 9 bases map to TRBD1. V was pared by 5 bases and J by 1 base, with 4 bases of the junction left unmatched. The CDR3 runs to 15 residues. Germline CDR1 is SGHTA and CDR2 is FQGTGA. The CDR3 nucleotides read TGTGCCAGCAGCCCCAGGGACAGGGGCACAGATACGCAGTATTTT. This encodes CASSPRDRGTDTQYF.

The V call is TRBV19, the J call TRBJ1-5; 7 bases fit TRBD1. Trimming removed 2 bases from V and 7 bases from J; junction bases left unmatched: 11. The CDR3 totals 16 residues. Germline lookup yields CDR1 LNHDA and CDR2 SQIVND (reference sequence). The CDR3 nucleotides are TGTGCCAGTAGTATAACGCGACAGGGATGGAACCAGCCCCAGCATTTT. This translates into CASSITRQGWNQPQHF.

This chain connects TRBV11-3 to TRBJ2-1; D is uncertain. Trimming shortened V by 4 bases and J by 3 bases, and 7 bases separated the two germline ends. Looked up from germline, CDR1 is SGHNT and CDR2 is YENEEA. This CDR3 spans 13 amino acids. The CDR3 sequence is CASSSAYYNEQFF. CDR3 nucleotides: TGTGCCAGCAGCTCCGCGTACTACAATGAGCAGTTCTTC.

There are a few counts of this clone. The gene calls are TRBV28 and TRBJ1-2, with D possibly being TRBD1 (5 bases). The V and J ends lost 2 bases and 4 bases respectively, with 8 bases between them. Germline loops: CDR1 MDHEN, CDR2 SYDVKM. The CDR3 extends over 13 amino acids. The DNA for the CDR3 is TGTGCCAGCAGTTTAGGCAGGGTCTATGGCTACACCTTC. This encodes CASSLGRVYGYTF.

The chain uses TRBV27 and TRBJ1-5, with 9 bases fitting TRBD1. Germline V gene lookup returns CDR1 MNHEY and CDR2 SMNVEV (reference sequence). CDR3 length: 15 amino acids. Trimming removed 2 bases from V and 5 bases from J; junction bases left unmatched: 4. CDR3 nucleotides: TGTGCCAGCAGTTTACGACGGACAGGGGATCAGCCCCAGCATTTT. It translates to CASSLRRTGDQPQHF.

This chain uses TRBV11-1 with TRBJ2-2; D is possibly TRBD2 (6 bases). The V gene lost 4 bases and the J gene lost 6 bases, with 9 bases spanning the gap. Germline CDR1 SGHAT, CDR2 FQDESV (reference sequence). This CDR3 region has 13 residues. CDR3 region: CASSSGLAGELFF. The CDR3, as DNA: TGTGCCAGCAGCTCGGGACTCGCCGGGGAGCTGTTTTTT.

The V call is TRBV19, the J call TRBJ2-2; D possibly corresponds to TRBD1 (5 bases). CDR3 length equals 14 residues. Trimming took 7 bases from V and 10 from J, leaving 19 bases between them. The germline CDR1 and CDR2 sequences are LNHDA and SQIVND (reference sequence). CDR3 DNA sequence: TGTGCCAGTACCCATTGGACACTGGGCCCGGAGCTGTTTTTT. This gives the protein CASTHWTLGPELFF.

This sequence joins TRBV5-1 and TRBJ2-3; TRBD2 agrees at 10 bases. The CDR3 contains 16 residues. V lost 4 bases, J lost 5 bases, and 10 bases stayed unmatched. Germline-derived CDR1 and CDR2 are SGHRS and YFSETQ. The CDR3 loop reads CASSPALAGVQDTQYF. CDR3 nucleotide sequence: TGCGCCAGCAGCCCTGCCCTAGCGGGAGTCCAAGATACGCAGTATTTT.